This T cell receptor beta chain was identified in a study of control samples from healthy donors and cancer patients. Here immunoSEQ multiplex PCR was the method, and the copy in TCRdb shows in-frame clones only, minus some. The sample yields about 82,000 clones, 85% to 95% seen once. Germline-derived CDR1 and CDR2 are MDHEN and SYDVKM. This CDR3 has 16 residues. The junction had 12 bases not matched to a gene; V was cut back by 5 bases and J by 5 bases. This chain links TRBV28 with TRBJ2-3; TRBD2 matches at 8 bases. Sequenced sample: blood. This clonotype was obtained from a woman under 30 in good health. The CDR3 sequence: CASSGGGGRRIDTQYF. As DNA, the CDR3 is TGTGCCAGCAGTGGGGGCGGGGGGCGGAGGATAGATACGCAGTATTTT.